One and the same sample provided the 12 T cell receptor beta chains below, sequenced in a study of CD8 T cells in ankylosing spondylitis. TCRdb re-derived calls from the 5' RACE reads in MiXCR, one entry per CDR3 protein. The sample lists 200,000 or so distinct CDR3 sequences, around 24% occurring once. The sequenced sample consisted of blood, either unsorted or a sorted T cell fraction (not recorded which). These receptors were collected from a male donor with ankylosing spondylitis or in good health (not recorded which).

This clonotype was observed a handful of times. The gene calls are TRBV20-1 and TRBJ2-3, with 7 bases aligning to TRBD2. Germline loops: CDR1 DFQATT, CDR2 SNEGSKA (reference sequence). CDR3 length: 15 residues. V gave up 3 bases and J gave up 0 bases; unmatched junction bases: 6. The CDR3: CSASRPSGSTDTQYF. Written as DNA, the CDR3 is TGCAGTGCTAGCCGCCCTAGCGGAAGCACAGATACGCAGTATTTT.

DNA of the CDR3: TGTGCCATCAGTGAATCCGGAGCCTCCTACGAGCAGTACTTC. Residues: CAISESGASYEQYF. The chain carries TRBV10-3 and TRBJ2-7; D not certain. Trimming shortened V by 3 bases and J by 0 bases, and 9 bases separated the two germline ends. The CDR3 runs to 14 residues. Germline CDR1 ENHRY, CDR2 SYGVKD.

This clonotype was counted at least ten times. The V call is TRBV9, the J call TRBJ2-3; D is unresolved. V was shortened by 4 bases and J by 2 bases, with 8 bases between the two germline ends. CDR1 is SGDLS and CDR2 is YYNGEE in the germline V gene. This CDR3 region has 13 residues. This chain's CDR3 is CASSISLTDTQYF. In nucleotides, the CDR3 is TGTGCCAGCAGCATTAGCCTCACAGATACGCAGTATTTT.

Of note for this clonotype: Relative to the germline gene, one junction end is altered; a read error may explain this. J is TRBJ1-1 and V is TRBV7-9, with D possibly matching TRBD1 (5 bases). Germline V gene lookup returns CDR1 SEHNR and CDR2 FQNEAQ (reference sequence). The CDR3 spans 16 residues. The CDR3 here is CASSSDRQSKNTGAFF. The CDR3 DNA follows: TGTGCCAGCAGCTCAGACCGACAGTCGAAGAACACTGGAGCTTTCTTT.

The sample holds many counts of this clonotype. The rearrangement uses TRBV9 and TRBJ2-5, with TRBD1 matching 7 bases. The CDR3 loop spans 15 amino acids. Losses at the gene ends were 4 bases for V and 2 bases for J; bases not matched to a gene: 8. Germline CDR1 reads SGDLS; CDR2 reads YYNGEE. CDR3 in amino acids: CASSIRQGEQETQYF. The CDR3 DNA is TGTGCCAGCAGCATACGACAGGGCGAACAAGAGACCCAGTACTTC.

This clonotype was observed many times. J is TRBJ1-1 and V is TRBV5-6; unclear D gene. Germline V gene lookup returns CDR1 SGHDT and CDR2 YYEEEE. V was cut by 0 bases and J by 0 bases, with 9 bases left in between. This CDR3 has 15 residues. The CDR3: CASSLVTALNTEAFF. As DNA, the CDR3 is TGTGCCAGCAGCTTGGTAACAGCTCTGAACACTGAAGCTTTCTTT. Using reference TRBV5-6 and TRBJ1-1 for the parts outside the CDR3, the full variable domain is DAGVTQSPTHLIKTRGQQVTLRCSPKSGHDTVSWYQQALGQGPQFIFQYYEEEERQRGNFPDRFSGHQFPNYSSELNVNALLLGDSALYLCASSLVTALNTEAFFGQGTRLTVV.

This clonotype was detected many times. V usage is TRBV7-2 and J usage is TRBJ2-1; the match to TRBD1 covers 12 bases. CDR1 and CDR2 from the germline V gene are SGHTA and FQGNSA. CDR3 size: 16 residues. After removal of 3 bases from V and 2 bases from J, the junction contained 2 bases not matched to a gene. The CDR3 reads CASSFGTGGAYNEQFF. The CDR3 DNA sequence: TGTGCCAGCAGCTTTGGGACAGGGGGCGCCTACAATGAGCAGTTCTTC.

This clonotype was recorded at least ten times. The gene calls are TRBV2 and TRBJ2-1; maybe TRBD2 (6 bases). This CDR3 contains 13 residues. Germline V gene data show CDR1 as SNHLY and CDR2 as FYNNEI. Trimming took 6 bases from V and 5 from J, leaving 11 bases between them. CDR3 in amino acids: CASRGDSHNEQFF. DNA for the CDR3: TGTGCCAGCAGGGGGGACTCTCACAATGAGCAGTTCTTC.

This clonotype was detected a few times. This sequence joins TRBV29-1 and TRBJ2-7; TRBD1 is a possible D gene (5 bases). V lost 6 bases to trimming and J lost 5 bases, with 11 bases between them. In germline, CDR1 is SQVTM, CDR2 ANQGSEA. The length of the CDR3 is 11 residues. The CDR3 loop is CSVPWGHEQYF. CDR3 sequence (DNA): TGCAGCGTCCCATGGGGCCACGAGCAGTACTTC.

This clonotype was found many times. Here the CDR3 DNA reads TGTGCCAGCAGCTTAGGAGGGGGGCTTAGCACAGATACGCAGTATTTT. This codes for CASSLGGGLSTDTQYF. The chain carries TRBV11-2 and TRBJ2-3; TRBD1 or TRBD2 may be the D gene (6 bases each). The CDR3 length is 16 residues. V lost 1 base, J lost 0 bases, and 11 bases lay in between. The germline gives CDR1 SGHAT, CDR2 FQNNGV.

Ten or more counts support this clonotype. V gene TRBV6-5 combines with J gene TRBJ2-5; D is perhaps TRBD2 (6 bases). The CDR3 sequence is 15 residues long. The V gene lost 2 bases and the J gene lost 2 bases, with 12 bases spanning the gap. CDR1 is MNHEY and CDR2 is SVGAGI in the germline V gene. The CDR3 loop is CASSYAGLIQETQYF. The DNA of the CDR3 is TGTGCCAGCAGTTACGCGGGACTGATACAAGAGACCCAGTACTTC.

The chain uses TRBV29-1 and TRBJ2-2; 8 nucleotides match TRBD1. Germline trimming cut 7 bases from V and 5 bases from J; bases unmatched to any gene: 6. The CDR3 is 13 residues long. From germline, CDR1 is SQVTM and CDR2 ANQGSEA. CDR3 nucleotides: TGCAGCGCGGACAGGGAAAGGACCGGGGAGCTGTTTTTT. Translating it yields CSADRERTGELFF.